This T cell receptor beta chain was recorded in a study of radiation and T cells in renal cell carcinoma. The time point: blood 4 weeks post-SBRT, at nephrectomy. Treatment noted: 15 Gy SBRT to primary tumor, nephrectomy 4 weeks later. Nephrectomy followed 15 Gy stereotactic body radiation by 4 weeks. Only in-frame clones appear in the TCRdb table, and some are missing; sequencing was by immunoSEQ multiplex PCR. The sample carries 75,000 to 90,000 clones, roughly 87% recorded once. Germline V gene data show CDR1 as MDHEN and CDR2 as SYDVKM. With V trimmed by 1 base and J by 6 bases, 11 bases remained unmatched. The CDR3 has 16 residues.

The sample here was blood, taken from a patient whose treatment included radiotherapy and nephrectomy. This clonotype was sampled from a woman aged 70-85 years with renal cell carcinoma. The chain carries TRBV28 and TRBJ1-1; 7 positions match TRBD1. The chain's CDR3 is CASSLFWRQGSAEAFF. The DNA for the CDR3 is TGTGCCAGCAGTTTATTTTGGCGACAGGGAAGCGCTGAAGCTTTCTTT.